The clone carrying this TCR beta chain was seen a handful of times. Germline-derived CDR1 and CDR2 are SGHTA and FQGNSA. Trimming left V 0 bases short and J 4 bases short, with 7 bases between. This CDR3 is 14 amino acids long. The data originate from a study of blood T cells in healthy people across ages. Primed by a sample-barcoded 5' primer and a J-beta primer mix, a second PCR proceeded for about 6 to 11 cycles. TCRdb fed the 5' RACE reads into MiXCR, producing one record per CDR3 protein. The data contain some 1,000,000 distinct CDR3 sequences, around 25% of them seen just once; the ten biggest clones take up about 0.8%. The same data also went into a second study, on T cells of mothers and their children.

The source is a girl aged 2-15 years in good health. Sequenced material: blood. J is TRBJ2-1 and V is TRBV7-2; D not resolved. CDR3 sequence (DNA): TGTGCCAGCAGCTTAGCATACCAATACAATGAGCAGTTCTTC. This sequence encodes CASSLAYQYNEQFF.